The clone carrying this T cell receptor (beta chain) was observed many times. The antigen is unknown. This sample was included in a study of CD8 T cells in ankylosing spondylitis. Study-level findings and limits: Some of the motif variants had earlier been found in reactive arthritis patients' fluid and blood.

A single record per CDR3 protein comes from TCRdb applying MiXCR to the 5' RACE reads. The table records 250,000 or so distinct CDR3 sequences, 20% to 30% of them present only once. The source of this sequence is a male donor with ankylosing spondylitis or in good health (not recorded which). The material sequenced was blood, either unsorted or a sorted T cell fraction (not recorded which).

The CDR3 spells CASSLETGIYGYTF. The CDR3 DNA is TGCGCCAGCAGCTTGGAGACAGGGATCTATGGCTACACCTTC. The V gene is TRBV5-1, the J gene TRBJ1-2; 7 bases align to TRBD1. J lost 4 bases, V lost 0 bases, and 3 bases had no gene match. Germline lookup yields CDR1 SGHRS and CDR2 YFSETQ. This CDR3 contains 14 residues.